The 30 T cell receptor beta chains below were found in one sample sequenced in a study of response to subunit inactivated influenza vaccine. TCRdb ran MiXCR on the RT-PCR reads and lists one entry per CDR3 protein. The sample holds 490,000 or so distinct CDR3 sequences, about 8% seen once. Material: PBMCs from blood, obtained approximately 25 months after vaccination. These receptors were taken from a man between 50 and 69 years old who received an inactivated influenza vaccine.

The J gene is TRBJ1-4, the V gene TRBV10-3; D unresolved. V gave up 10 bases and J gave up 7 bases, with 13 bases separating them. CDR3 length: 12 amino acids. Germline V CDR1 and CDR2: ENHRY, SYGVKD. CDR3 in amino acids: CATSNVGEKLFF. The DNA for the CDR3 is TGTGCCACCTCTAACGTTGGTGAAAAACTGTTTTTT.

V gene TRBV3-1 combines with J gene TRBJ2-1, with D possibly being TRBD1 (5 bases). This CDR3 contains 15 residues. Looked up from germline, CDR1 is LGHDT and CDR2 is YNNKEL (reference sequence). V lost 1 base and J 0 bases, leaving 7 bases between the germline ends. The CDR3 DNA is TGTGCCAGCAGCCAAGCAGGGATCTCCTACAATGAGCAGTTCTTC. Encoded protein: CASSQAGISYNEQFF.

The genes are TRBV6-5 and TRBJ2-3; D is unclear. Trimming pared 0 bases from V and 2 bases from J, leaving 9 bases between. Per the germline V gene, CDR1 is MNHEY and CDR2 is SVGAGI. CDR3 length: 15 residues. In DNA form, the CDR3 reads TGTGCCAGCAGTTACTCGCCGCGGTCCACAGATACGCAGTATTTT. Protein product: CASSYSPRSTDTQYF.

In this sample, this clonotype turned up a few times. J is TRBJ1-2 and V is TRBV6-1; TRBD1 matches at 9 bases. J lost 8 bases, V lost 6 bases, and 7 bases had no gene match. Per germline, CDR1 MNHNS and CDR2 SASEGT. The CDR3 has 13 residues. CDR3 in amino acids: CASRRQGVEGYTF. CDR3 coding DNA: TGTGCCAGCAGACGACAGGGGGTAGAAGGCTACACCTTC.

The sample holds a few counts of this clonotype. The chain is built from TRBV7-2 and TRBJ2-7; TRBD2 matches 10 bases. The CDR3 covers 14 residues. Losses at the gene ends were 9 bases for V and 4 bases for J; bases not matched to a gene: 9. Germline-derived CDR1 and CDR2 are SGHTA and FQGNSA. CDR3: CASKGTSGKYEQYF. CDR3 DNA: TGTGCCAGTAAGGGAACTAGCGGGAAATACGAGCAGTACTTC.

The rearrangement joins TRBV24-1 to TRBJ2-7, with D perhaps TRBD1 or TRBD2 (5 bases each). The CDR3 is 16 residues long. V was trimmed by 4 bases and J by 5 bases, leaving 20 bases between them. CDR1 and CDR2 (germline): KGHDR, SFDVKD. The CDR3 here is CATSDYPGQGSDEQYF. The CDR3 DNA is TGTGCCACCAGTGACTACCCCGGGCAGGGTAGCGACGAGCAGTACTTC.

This clonotype came up many times. The gene calls are TRBV5-1 and TRBJ2-7; TRBD1 matches 8 bases. This CDR3 is built from 14 residues. Trimming cost V 6 bases and J 3 bases; bases outside gene matches: 8. Germline assignment: CDR1 SGHRS and CDR2 YFSETQ. Here the CDR3 reads CASNSGTGLYEQYF. The CDR3 region has the DNA TGCGCCAGCAACTCGGGGACAGGACTCTACGAGCAGTACTTC.

V gene TRBV5-1 combines with J gene TRBJ2-5; D is unclear. The CDR3 loop spans 15 amino acids. Trimming shortened V by 3 bases and J by 2 bases, and 14 bases separated the two germline ends. Germline assignment: CDR1 SGHRS and CDR2 YFSETQ. The CDR3 reads CASSSVLSWQETQYF. CDR3 nucleotides: TGCGCCAGCAGCTCCGTGCTTAGCTGGCAAGAGACCCAGTACTTC.

This clonotype was counted only a few times. This rearrangement joins TRBV4-2 to TRBJ2-1, with 7 bases fitting TRBD2. Per the germline V gene, CDR1 is LGHNA and CDR2 is YNFKEQ. The CDR3 runs to 14 residues. The J segment lost 5 bases and the V segment lost 4 bases, leaving 5 bases of the junction unmatched. The CDR3 reads CASSLLAGDNEQFF. CDR3 DNA sequence: TGTGCCAGCAGCCTATTAGCGGGCGACAATGAGCAGTTCTTC.

This clonotype appeared a few times. V and J are TRBV11-2 and TRBJ2-2; no clear D. The CDR3 contains 15 residues. Germline CDR1 and CDR2: SGHAT and FQNNGV. The germline V and J ends were trimmed by 5 bases and 5 bases, with 15 bases remaining between them. As DNA, the CDR3 is TGTGCCAGCAGCCTCCGGGCAACGGCGACCGGGGAGCTGTTTTTT. Protein: CASSLRATATGELFF.

This sequence joins TRBV9 and TRBJ2-5; D is unclear. V was cut by 0 bases and J by 1 base, with 16 bases left in between. The CDR3 totals 17 residues. Germline V gives CDR1 SGDLS, CDR2 YYNGEE. The CDR3 protein is CASSVDGSVGPQETQYF. The CDR3 DNA is TGTGCCAGCAGCGTAGATGGGTCCGTAGGGCCCCAAGAGACCCAGTACTTC.

This chain uses TRBV29-1 with TRBJ2-3; D is possibly TRBD1 or TRBD2 (5 bases each). V lost 3 bases and J lost 8, with 12 bases in between. Germline V gene sequence: CDR1 SQVTM, CDR2 ANQGSEA. The length of the CDR3 is 12 residues. CDR3 protein: CSVERGVGTQYF. CDR3 DNA sequence: TGCAGCGTTGAGAGAGGGGTTGGTACGCAGTATTTT.

This clonotype showed up many times. This chain joins TRBV20-1 and TRBJ2-5, with TRBD1 matching 9 bases. Looked up from germline, CDR1 is DFQATT and CDR2 is SNEGSKA (reference sequence). There are 15 residues in the CDR3. The J segment lost 2 bases and the V segment lost 5 bases, leaving 9 bases of the junction unmatched. CDR3 bases: TGCAGTGCTCCCCGGACAGGGGACCAACAAGAGACCCAGTACTTC. This sequence encodes CSAPRTGDQQETQYF.

As to this clonotype: Its ends do not fully match the called genes, so a read error is possible. This chain links TRBV9 with TRBJ2-1; D unresolved. Per germline, CDR1 SGDLS and CDR2 YYNGEE. The CDR3 runs to 15 residues. The CDR3 sequence is CASRVGPLGYNEQFF. The CDR3 DNA reads as TGTGCCAGCCGCGTGGGCCCCTTAGGGTACAATGAGCAGTTCTTC.

This clonotype was observed at least ten times. This chain links TRBV7-8 with TRBJ2-1, with 8 bases that match TRBD2. CDR3 length: 16 amino acids. Germline trimming cut 5 bases from V and 6 bases from J; bases unmatched to any gene: 12. Germline V gene data show CDR1 as SGHVS and CDR2 as FQNEAQ. CDR3 loop: CASSPALREGPNEQFF. In nucleotides, the CDR3 is TGTGCCAGCAGCCCGGCCCTCCGGGAGGGCCCCAATGAGCAGTTCTTC. Combining the CDR3 with reference TRBV7-8 and TRBJ2-1 gives the whole variable domain GAGVSQSPRYKVAKRGQDVALRCDPISGHVSLFWYQQALGQGPEFLTYFQNEAQLDKSGLPSDRFFAERPEGSVSTLKIQRTQQEDSAVYLCASSPALREGPNEQFFGPGTRLTVL.

Ten or more counts support this clonotype. The CDR3 region is CASSPASGINEQFF. DNA of the CDR3: TGTGCCAGCAGCCCAGCTAGCGGCATAAATGAGCAGTTCTTC. The gene calls are TRBV7-8 and TRBJ2-1; 7 nucleotides line up with TRBD2. CDR3 length equals 14 residues. Germline V gene data show CDR1 as SGHVS and CDR2 as FQNEAQ. V was pared by 5 bases and J by 7 bases, with 8 bases of the junction left unmatched.

In this sample, this clonotype turned up many times. J is TRBJ1-1 and V is TRBV7-9; D remains unclear. Deletions cut 1 base from V and 6 bases from J, with 9 bases between. The CDR3 extends over 13 amino acids. Germline CDR1 reads SEHNR; CDR2 reads FQNEAQ (reference sequence). This CDR3 is CASSLDAPSEAFF. DNA for the CDR3: TGTGCCAGCAGCTTAGACGCACCCTCTGAAGCTTTCTTT.

There are many counts of this clonotype. The CDR3 here is CASSGGTGGYTF. For the CDR3, the DNA is TGTGCCAGCAGTGGGGGGACAGGCGGCTACACCTTC. The rearrangement joins TRBV25-1 to TRBJ1-2; TRBD1 agrees at 8 bases. CDR3 length equals 12 residues. Germline trimming cut 4 bases from V and 8 bases from J; bases unmatched to any gene: 3. Germline loops: CDR1 MGHDK, CDR2 SYGVNS.

The chain uses TRBV6-2 or TRBV6-3 and TRBJ2-5; D gene ambiguous. The germline V and J ends were trimmed by 2 bases and 7 bases, with 26 bases remaining between them. The germline CDR1 and CDR2 sequences are MNHEY and SVGEGT. CDR3 length equals 18 residues. In nucleotides, the CDR3 is TGTGCCAGCAGTTACAGCTTGCTTGGCGACGGTCGACGAGTGACCCAGTACTTC. As protein: CASSYSLLGDGRRVTQYF.

The gene calls are TRBV19 and TRBJ2-7; D perhaps matches TRBD1 (5 bases). The V gene's germline CDR1 is LNHDA and CDR2 SQIVND (reference sequence). Trimming took off 3 bases at V and 5 bases at J, with 11 bases between the two ends. The CDR3 runs 13 residues. CDR3 protein: CASSIQGAHEQYF. CDR3 coding DNA: TGTGCCAGTAGTATCCAGGGCGCCCACGAGCAGTACTTC.

Ten or more counts support this clonotype. The chain employs TRBV12-3 or TRBV12-4 and TRBJ2-7, with D unresolved. The CDR3 consists of 12 residues. The V and J ends lost 2 bases and 6 bases respectively, with 8 bases between them. The CDR3 reads CASSLTLSEQYF. In nucleotides, the CDR3 is TGTGCCAGCAGTTTAACACTGTCCGAGCAGTACTTC.

V gene TRBV18 combines with J gene TRBJ2-1, with TRBD2 matching over 11 bases. The CDR3 loop spans 18 amino acids. Germline-derived CDR1 and CDR2 are KGHSH and LQKENI. After removal of 3 bases from V and 0 bases from J, the junction contained 7 bases not matched to a gene. The CDR3 DNA follows: TGTGCCAGCTCACCCTATAATAGCGGGGGGGTCTCCTACAATGAGCAGTTCTTC. Protein sequence: CASSPYNSGGVSYNEQFF.

This clonotype was seen at least ten times. This chain joins TRBV5-5 and TRBJ2-7; no clear D. The CDR3 totals 13 residues. Germline CDR1 reads SGHKS; CDR2 reads YYEKEE (reference sequence). Between the trimmed V and J ends, which lost 2 bases and 3 bases, there was a span of 9 bases. The CDR3 region has the DNA TGTGCCAGCAGCTTCAGTAAGGACTACGAGCAGTACTTC. Its translation is CASSFSKDYEQYF. The full variable domain, with the rest looked up from reference TRBV5-5 and TRBJ2-7, is DAGVTQSPTHLIKTRGQQVTLRCSPISGHKSVSWYQQVLGQGPQFIFQYYEKEERGRGNFPDRFSARQFPNYSSELNVNALLLGDSALYLCASSFSKDYEQYFGPGTRLTVT.

This clonotype was recorded many times. J is TRBJ2-5 and V is TRBV10-3; 14 positions agree with TRBD2. The J segment lost 5 bases and the V segment lost 6 bases, leaving 5 bases of the junction unmatched. In germline, CDR1 is ENHRY, CDR2 SYGVKD. The CDR3 runs to 15 residues. The CDR3 DNA sequence: TGTGCCATCAGAAGGACTAGCGGGAGGAGGGAGACCCAGTACTTC. It encodes CAIRRTSGRRETQYF.

Ten or more counts support this clonotype. The chain has TRBV29-1 and TRBJ2-3; D remains ambiguous. The CDR3 has 14 residues. CDR1 SQVTM and CDR2 ANQGSEA come from the germline V gene. V was clipped by 1 base and J by 9 bases, with 17 bases between them. CDR3 in amino acids: CSVEVTGRQGTQYF. CDR3 bases: TGCAGCGTTGAAGTTACGGGCCGCCAAGGCACGCAGTATTTT.

This clonotype was observed a handful of times. The chain combines TRBV20-1 with TRBJ2-7; the D gene is possibly TRBD1 (5 bases). With 3 bases removed from V and 6 bases from J, the gap between germline ends came to 9 bases. Germline CDR1 and CDR2: DFQATT and SNEGSKA (reference sequence). The CDR3 has 11 residues. CDR3 in DNA: TGCAGTGCTAGGGCAGGGTCCGAGCAGTACTTC. It translates to CSARAGSEQYF.

This clonotype was seen ten or more times. The chain employs TRBV5-1 and TRBJ1-2, with 8 bases aligning to TRBD1. The CDR3 contains 15 residues. Germline-derived CDR1 and CDR2 are SGHRS and YFSETQ. V shed 3 bases and J 3 bases; nucleotides not matched to a gene: 7. The CDR3 protein is CASSSEGQAYYGYTF. The CDR3 nucleotides read TGCGCCAGCAGCTCGGAGGGACAGGCTTACTATGGCTACACCTTC. The whole variable domain, remainder taken from reference TRBV5-1 and TRBJ1-2, is KAGVTQTPRYLIKTRGQQVTLSCSPISGHRSVSWYQQTPGQGLQFLFEYFSETQRNKGNFPGRFSGRQFSNSRSEMNVSTLELGDSALYLCASSSEGQAYYGYTFGSGTRLTVV.

In this sample, this clonotype turned up a few times. The chain has TRBV7-9 and TRBJ2-1; D uncertain. The V gene's germline CDR1 is SEHNR and CDR2 FQNEAQ (reference sequence). V was clipped by 8 bases and J by 4 bases, with 15 bases between them. The CDR3 runs to 14 residues. CDR3 residues: CASAQSHFYNEQFF. The DNA for the CDR3 is TGTGCCAGCGCCCAGTCTCATTTTTACAATGAGCAGTTCTTC. Full variable domain (missing parts from reference TRBV7-9 and TRBJ2-1): DTGVSQNPRHKITKRGQNVTFRCDPISEHNRLYWYRQTLGQGPEFLTYFQNEAQLEKSRLLSDRFSAERPKGSFSTLEIQRTEQGDSAMYLCASAQSHFYNEQFFGPGTRLTVL.

As concerns this clonotype: One end of the junction does not line up with germline, which may come from a read error. The V and J genes are TRBV4-2 and TRBJ2-1, with D uncertain. There are 13 residues in the CDR3. Looked up from germline, CDR1 is LGHNA and CDR2 is YNFKEQ. Here the CDR3 DNA reads TGTGCCAGCAGCCAAGCAAAAGACAATAAGCAGTTCTTC. Encoded protein: CASSQAKDNKQFF.

This clonotype came up many times. The chain uses TRBV6-2 or TRBV6-3 and TRBJ2-1, with D uncertain. This CDR3 is built from 14 residues. From germline, CDR1 is MNHEY and CDR2 SVGEGT. The V end was cut by 6 bases, the J end by 2 bases, with 11 bases between. In DNA, the CDR3 is TGTGCCAGCAGCCGACCCTCCACCTACAATGAGCAGTTCTTC. It codes for CASSRPSTYNEQFF.